Shown below are 30 T cell receptor beta chains from a single sample sequenced in a study of blood T cells in healthy people across ages. Through a sample-barcoded 5' primer and a J-beta primer mix, a second PCR was run for roughly 6 to 12 cycles. TCRdb used MiXCR to reprocess the 5' RACE reads, holding one entry per CDR3 protein. The table lists 550,000 to 700,000 distinct CDR3 sequences, approximately 27% of them singletons. The sequencing input was blood. The receptors stem from a woman between 65 and 79 years old in good health.

The chain carries TRBV2 and TRBJ1-6, with D unclear. Germline lookup yields CDR1 SNHLY and CDR2 FYNNEI. The V and J ends lost 8 bases and 4 bases respectively, with 18 bases between them. CDR3 length: 16 residues. CDR3 region: CASRVALGLYNSPLHF. For the CDR3, the DNA is TGTGCCAGCCGTGTGGCTTTAGGGTTATATAATTCACCCCTCCACTTT.

Only one count was recorded for this clonotype. J is TRBJ1-1 and V is TRBV7-2; D gene unclear. CDR3 size: 15 residues. CDR1 is SGHTA and CDR2 is FQGNSA in the germline V gene. Between the trimmed V and J ends, which lost 4 bases and 2 bases, there was a span of 14 bases. The CDR3 DNA follows: TGTGCCAGCAGCTCCACGCGGACGGGAAACACTGAAGCTTTCTTT. Translation: CASSSTRTGNTEAFF.

This clonotype was seen just once. The chain combines TRBV2 with TRBJ2-1; D unresolved. The V gene's germline CDR1 is SNHLY and CDR2 FYNNEI. V lost 7 bases and J 0 bases, leaving 7 bases between the germline ends. The CDR3 sequence is 13 residues long. The CDR3 nucleotides are TGTGCCAGCAAGGGTAACTCCTACAATGAGCAGTTCTTC. Amino acid sequence: CASKGNSYNEQFF.

This clonotype was seen only a few times. The CDR3 sequence is CASSLAGLLTSGYTF. In nucleotides, the CDR3 is TGTGCCAGCAGCTTAGCCGGGCTCCTCACCTCGGGCTACACCTTC. The V gene is TRBV7-9, the J gene TRBJ1-2; no firm D call. The CDR3 is made up of 15 amino acids. Germline CDR1 is SEHNR and CDR2 is FQNEAQ (reference sequence). V lost 0 bases and J 8 bases, leaving 16 bases between the germline ends.

This sequence joins TRBV2 and TRBJ2-1; the match to TRBD2 covers 8 bases. The J call is in doubt because the DNA end fits TRBJ2-7 better. This CDR3 region has 12 residues. Germline loops: CDR1 SNHLY, CDR2 FYNNEI. The CDR3, as DNA: TGTGCCAGCCTCAGCGGGAGTTACGAGCAGTACTTC. Protein product: CASLSGSYEQYF.

Details on this clonotype: A much larger clone differs from this one at a single base, so this may be a read error. This chain connects TRBV5-1 to TRBJ2-4, with TRBD2 identical over 8 bases. The CDR3 is 16 amino acids. Looked up from germline, CDR1 is SGHRS and CDR2 is YFSETQ. The CDR3 reads CVSSPSSAGAKNIQYF. CDR3 sequence (DNA): TGCGTCAGCAGCCCCTCCTCAGCGGGGGCAAAAAACATTCAGTACTTC.

Ten or more counts support this clonotype. The V and J genes are TRBV5-1 and TRBJ1-4, with D maybe TRBD1 (5 bases). Trimming cost V 1 base and J 2 bases, with 9 bases left between them. The CDR3 extends over 15 amino acids. Germline values: CDR1 SGHRS, CDR2 YFSETQ. This chain's CDR3 is CASSLFGATNEKLFF. The CDR3 DNA is TGCGCCAGCAGCTTGTTTGGGGCCACTAATGAAAAACTGTTTTTT.

J is TRBJ2-5 and V is TRBV20-1; unclear D gene. The DNA matches TRBJ2-1 better at its end, which makes the J call doubtful. The germline gives CDR1 DFQATT, CDR2 SNEGSKA (reference sequence). This CDR3 comprises 12 residues. DNA for the CDR3: TGCAGTGCCCGCTCCTCCCTGGGCCCGCAGTTCTTC. Translation: CSARSSLGPQFF.

As concerns this clonotype: The junction and the germline gene differ at one end; a read error may be behind it. The chain carries TRBV7-2 and TRBJ1-1; D possibly corresponds to TRBD1 (6 bases). Looked up from germline, CDR1 is SGHTA and CDR2 is FQGNSA. The CDR3 totals 13 residues. The CDR3 nucleotides read TGTGCCAGCAGCTCGAGGGGGAACACTGAAGCTTACTTT. Encoded protein: CASSSRGNTEAYF.

The rearrangement joins TRBV5-8 to TRBJ1-1, with 11 bases identical to TRBD1. The CDR3 has 18 residues. V lost 0 bases, J lost 1 base, and 8 bases stayed unmatched. Looked up from germline, CDR1 is SGHTS and CDR2 is YDEGEE. The CDR3 bases are TGTGCCAGCAGCTTGGGGACAGGGGGCCCCCCCGAGAACACTGAAGCTTTCTTT. Translation: CASSLGTGGPPENTEAFF.

This chain links TRBV4-3 with TRBJ1-3; a possible D gene is TRBD1 (6 bases). Deletions cut 0 bases from V and 5 bases from J, with 14 bases between. This CDR3 spans 16 amino acids. Per the germline V gene, CDR1 is LGHNA and CDR2 is YSLEER. CDR3 in amino acids: CASSQDRPGGRNTIYF. As DNA, the CDR3 is TGCGCCAGCAGCCAAGATCGGCCTGGGGGGCGAAACACCATATATTTT.

This sequence joins TRBV29-1 and TRBJ2-7; TRBD1 is a possible D gene (5 bases). This CDR3 region has 15 residues. The germline gives CDR1 SQVTM, CDR2 ANQGSEA. V was shortened by 1 base and J by 3 bases, with 16 bases between the two germline ends. The CDR3 protein is CSVEGRAGQIYEQYF. The CDR3 nucleotides read TGCAGCGTTGAAGGAAGGGCAGGGCAAATCTACGAGCAGTACTTC.

This chain joins TRBV18 and TRBJ2-5, with D hard to call. The end of the DNA aligns better with TRBJ2-7, so the J call may be wrong. CDR3 size: 14 residues. Germline-derived CDR1 and CDR2 are KGHSH and LQKENI. This CDR3 reads CASLPGFVKDEQYF. CDR3 DNA sequence: TGTGCCAGCTTACCTGGGTTTGTGAAAGACGAGCAGTACTTC.

This clonotype turned up a few times. J is TRBJ2-1 and V is TRBV3-1; 9 nucleotides match TRBD2. The CDR3 contains 16 residues. V lost 4 bases to trimming and J lost 5 bases; unmatched junction nucleotides: 9. CDR1 and CDR2 from the germline V gene are LGHDT and YNNKEL (reference sequence). DNA of the CDR3: TGTGCCAGCAGCCGAGATTGGCGGGGGGGAAACAATGAGCAGTTCTTC. This translates into CASSRDWRGGNNEQFF.

V and J are TRBV4-3 and TRBJ2-1, with TRBD2 identical over 12 bases. After removal of 0 bases from V and 10 bases from J, the junction contained 10 bases not matched to a gene. The CDR3 has 17 amino acids. Germline lookup yields CDR1 LGHNA and CDR2 YSLEER. The CDR3 nucleotides are TGCGCCAGCAGCCAAGATCTACGGAGACTAGCGGGGGTCGAGCAGTTCTTC. Its translation: CASSQDLRRLAGVEQFF.

V gene TRBV2 combines with J gene TRBJ2-3; possibly TRBD1 or TRBD2 for D (5 bases each). V was pared by 4 bases and J by 1 base, with 12 bases between. The germline CDR1 and CDR2 sequences are SNHLY and FYNNEI. The CDR3 sequence is 15 residues long. The chain's CDR3 is CASSGGITGTDTQYF. Here the CDR3 DNA reads TGTGCCAGCAGTGGGGGGATAACTGGCACAGATACGCAGTATTTT.

V and J are TRBV6-5 and TRBJ1-1; no reliable D call. V shed 2 bases and J shed 0 bases, with 10 bases lying between them. The CDR3 sequence is 15 residues long. Germline V lookup: CDR1 MNHEY, CDR2 SVGAGI. This chain's CDR3 is CASSYGRGVNTEAFF. DNA for the CDR3: TGTGCCAGCAGTTACGGGCGGGGTGTGAACACTGAAGCTTTCTTT.

This clonotype was picked up a small number of times. The chain employs TRBV5-1 and TRBJ1-1, with D unresolved. Per germline, CDR1 SGHRS and CDR2 YFSETQ. The CDR3 spans 14 residues. With 3 bases removed from V and 6 bases from J, the gap between germline ends came to 15 bases. CDR3 DNA: TGCGCCAGCAGCTCAGCAAAGGGTATCGCTGAAGCTTTCTTT. The encoded protein is CASSSAKGIAEAFF.

The chain links TRBV20-1 to TRBJ2-3; no reliable D call. Deletions cut 6 bases from V and 5 bases from J, with 9 bases between. Per germline, CDR1 DFQATT and CDR2 SNEGSKA (reference sequence). CDR3 length equals 11 residues. Here the CDR3 DNA reads TGCAGTGCCAAAGCTAGAGATACGCAGTATTTT. Its translation is CSAKARDTQYF.

The chain employs TRBV20-1 and TRBJ1-2, with D unresolved. Germline V lookup: CDR1 DFQATT, CDR2 SNEGSKA (reference sequence). V lost 5 bases to trimming and J lost 1 base, with 8 bases between them. The CDR3 loop spans 12 amino acids. The chain's CDR3 is CSASGINYGYTF. In DNA, the CDR3 is TGCAGTGCTTCGGGCATTAACTATGGCTACACCTTC.

This chain joins TRBV6-5 and TRBJ1-1; TRBD1 matches at 10 bases. Germline CDR1 MNHEY, CDR2 SVGAGI. The V and J ends lost 6 bases and 3 bases, in that order; junction bases with no gene match: 1. The CDR3 sequence is 13 residues long. Written as DNA, the CDR3 is TGTGCCAGCAGGGACAGGGGGTACACTGAAGCTTTCTTT. This gives the protein CASRDRGYTEAFF.

The V and J genes are TRBV6-5 and TRBJ2-1; 7 nucleotides align to TRBD2. The J call is in doubt because the DNA end fits TRBJ2-5 better. CDR3 size: 13 residues. Per germline, CDR1 MNHEY and CDR2 SVGAGI. For the CDR3, the DNA is TGTGCCAGCAGGCTACTAGCGTCGAAGACCCAGTACTTC. Protein product: CASRLLASKTQYF.

Turning to this clonotype: The CDR3 end shows no conserved phenylalanine or tryptophan, and so a read error is likely. V is TRBV6-2 or TRBV6-3 and J is TRBJ2-5; D may match TRBD1 or TRBD2 (5 bases each). This CDR3 spans 17 amino acids. Trimming removed 0 bases at V and 1 base at J, with 15 bases between. Germline CDR1 is MNHEY and CDR2 is SVGEGT. As DNA, the CDR3 is TGTGCCAGCAGTTACTCGATCCGGGACCCTTCCCAAGAGACCCAGTACCTC. Its translation: CASSYSIRDPSQETQYL.

The V gene is TRBV12-3 or TRBV12-4, the J gene TRBJ1-3; 7 bases align to TRBD1. Unmatched junction bases numbered 5, after V lost 6 bases and J lost 0 bases. The CDR3 is 15 residues long. CDR3 sequence: CASRTGQVSGNTIYF. For the CDR3, the DNA is TGTGCCAGCAGAACAGGACAGGTCTCTGGAAACACCATATATTTT.

This clonotype was detected only a few times. The J gene is TRBJ1-5, the V gene TRBV20-1; 9 nucleotides match TRBD1. Germline assignment: CDR1 DFQATT and CDR2 SNEGSKA (reference sequence). J lost 3 bases, V lost 3 bases, and 6 bases had no gene match. The CDR3 runs 15 residues. Here the CDR3 DNA reads TGCAGTGCTAGCCCCGGGACAGGGTTCAATCAGCCCCAGCATTTT. This codes for CSASPGTGFNQPQHF.

The chain couples TRBV29-1 to TRBJ2-5, with D possibly being TRBD2 (7 bases). The tail of the sequence fits TRBJ2-7 better, so the J call may be wrong. The CDR3 sequence is 13 residues long. Germline V gene sequence: CDR1 SQVTM, CDR2 ANQGSEA. CDR3 sequence: CSVDGGRRGEQYF. The CDR3, as DNA: TGCAGCGTTGACGGGGGGCGCAGGGGCGAGCAGTACTTC.

The chain joins TRBV4-3 to TRBJ1-2, with 9 bases that match TRBD1. The CDR3 has 16 amino acids. Germline V gene sequence: CDR1 LGHNA, CDR2 YSLEER. V was clipped by 4 bases and J by 2 bases; unmatched bases: 8. The CDR3 nucleotides are TGCGCCAGCAGCCCAGTCCCGGGACAGGGAAACTATGGCTACACCTTC. It encodes CASSPVPGQGNYGYTF.

The chain links TRBV2 to TRBJ2-3, with a weak D call TRBD2 (5 bases). This CDR3 has 13 amino acids. V gave up 3 bases and J gave up 2 bases, with 6 bases separating them. Germline V gene data show CDR1 as SNHLY and CDR2 as FYNNEI. CDR3 residues: CASSEEATDTQYF. CDR3 bases: TGTGCCAGCAGTGAGGAGGCCACAGATACGCAGTATTTT.

In the case of this clonotype: One junction end does not reproduce the germline sequence, and a read error may be involved. This chain links TRBV10-3 with TRBJ2-7, with 7 bases aligning to TRBD1. The CDR3 loop spans 12 amino acids. Germline V gene data show CDR1 as ENHRY and CDR2 as SYGVKD. CDR3 sequence reads: CAISRERQGPKF. CDR3 DNA sequence: TGTGCCATCAGTAGAGAAAGACAGGGCCCAAAGTTC.

The table lists this clonotype with a few counts. The genes are TRBV27 and TRBJ1-2; 10 bases agree with TRBD1. The CDR3 runs 14 residues. Germline V gene sequence: CDR1 MNHEY, CDR2 SMNVEV (reference sequence). Unmatched junction bases numbered 3, after V lost 0 bases and J lost 8 bases. The CDR3 sequence is CASSLSTGGLGYTF. The DNA of the CDR3 is TGTGCCAGCAGTTTATCGACAGGGGGCTTGGGCTACACCTTC.